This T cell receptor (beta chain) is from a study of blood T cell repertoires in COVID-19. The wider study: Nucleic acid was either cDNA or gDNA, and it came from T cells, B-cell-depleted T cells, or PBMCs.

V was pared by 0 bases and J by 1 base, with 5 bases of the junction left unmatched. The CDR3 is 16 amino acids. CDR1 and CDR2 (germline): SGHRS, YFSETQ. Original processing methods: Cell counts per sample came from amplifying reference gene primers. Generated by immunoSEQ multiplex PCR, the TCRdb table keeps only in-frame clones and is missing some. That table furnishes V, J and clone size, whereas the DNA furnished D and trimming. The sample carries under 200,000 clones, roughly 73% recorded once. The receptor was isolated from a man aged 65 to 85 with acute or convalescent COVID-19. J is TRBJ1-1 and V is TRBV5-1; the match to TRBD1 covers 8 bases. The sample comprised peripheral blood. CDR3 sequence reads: CASSLDSQGANTEAFF. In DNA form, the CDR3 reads TGCGCCAGCAGCTTGGATTCGCAGGGGGCGAACACTGAAGCTTTCTTT.